This TCR beta chain derives from a study of blood T cell repertoires in COVID-19. Germline CDR1 is LNHDA and CDR2 is SQIVND (reference sequence). J gave up 3 bases and V 5 bases, and 12 bases lay outside the gene matches. The CDR3 spans 17 residues. How the authors handled the data: Reference gene primer amplification gave nucleated cell count estimates. TCRdb keeps only in-frame clones here, not all; method: immunoSEQ multiplex PCR. V, J and clone size were drawn from that table, and D and trimming were deduced from the DNA. The sample includes about 150,000 clones, roughly four fifths seen only once; the top ten take roughly 15%. This clone has only a few counts.

This TCR was recovered from a human donor with acute or convalescent COVID-19. The donor label of this sample is uncertain. V usage is TRBV19 and J usage is TRBJ2-1; the match to TRBD1 covers 8 bases. Sequencing was done on a sample of peripheral blood. This chain's CDR3 is CASSPGQVAGGYNEQFF. DNA of the CDR3: TGTGCCAGTAGTCCGGGACAGGTCGCTGGAGGCTACAATGAGCAGTTCTTC.